This record concerns one TCR beta chain sequence. The antigen remains undetermined. The PCR employed 60 Vbeta primers together with 13 Jbeta primers. The assay was immunoSEQ multiplex PCR, and TCRdb's table has in-frame clones only and misses some. The sample contains about 130,000 clones, 74% of which appear only once. The data originate from a study of cytomegalovirus exposure and HLA in healthy donors. Whole-study findings and limits: Solely CMV serostatus was available to characterize immune exposure. Productive rates of about 90% or about 30% were seen for most TCR beta V segments in an earlier analysis. According to the study, approximately 150 TCR beta chains were cytomegalovirus-associated. Several top significant clusters appeared, in a later analysis, to be linked to common viral pathogens.

This CDR3 is 18 amino acids long. CDR1 and CDR2 from the germline V gene are SEHNR and FQNEAQ (reference sequence). V shed 2 bases and J 7 bases; nucleotides not matched to a gene: 16. The chain couples TRBV7-9 to TRBJ2-1; 8 bases line up with TRBD1. This clonotype was obtained from a man aged 35-49 years in good health and CMV-seropositive. The sequencing sample was made of PBMCs. Written as DNA, the CDR3 is TGTGCCAGCAGCTTATGGGTAATAAGGACAGGGCGTTCTAATGAGCAGTTCTTC. Its protein is CASSLWVIRTGRSNEQFF.